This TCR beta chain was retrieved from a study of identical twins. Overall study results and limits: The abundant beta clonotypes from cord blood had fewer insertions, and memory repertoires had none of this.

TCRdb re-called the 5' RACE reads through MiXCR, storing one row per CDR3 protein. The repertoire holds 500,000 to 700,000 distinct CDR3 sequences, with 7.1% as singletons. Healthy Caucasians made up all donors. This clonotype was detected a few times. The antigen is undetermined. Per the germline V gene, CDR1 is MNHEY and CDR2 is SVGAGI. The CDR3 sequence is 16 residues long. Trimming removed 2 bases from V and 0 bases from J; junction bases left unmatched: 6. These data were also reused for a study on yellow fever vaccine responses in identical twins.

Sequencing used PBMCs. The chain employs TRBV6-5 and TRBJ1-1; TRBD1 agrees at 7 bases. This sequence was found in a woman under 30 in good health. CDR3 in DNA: TGTGCCAGCAGTTACCGACAGGGTCGCATGAACACTGAAGCTTTCTTT. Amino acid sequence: CASSYRQGRMNTEAFF.